Following are 2 T cell receptor beta chains from one sample sequenced in a study of blood T cell repertoires in COVID-19. Sequenced by immunoSEQ multiplex PCR; TCRdb stores in-frame clones only, minus some. The sample includes roughly 62,000 clones, about 80% of them seen just once. The sample comprised peripheral blood. The source is a man in his sixties with acute or convalescent COVID-19.

The gene calls are TRBV2 and TRBJ1-1; 10 nucleotides match TRBD1. Germline trimming cut 7 bases from V and 1 base from J; bases unmatched to any gene: 9. The CDR3 runs 16 residues. Germline CDR1 is SNHLY and CDR2 is FYNNEI. CDR3 nucleotides: TGTGCCAGCACTCCTAGGACAGGGGGGACGAACACTGAAGCTTTCTTT. It codes for CASTPRTGGTNTEAFF.

This chain links TRBV5-1 with TRBJ2-2; 7 bases are shared with TRBD1. V was pared by 4 bases and J by 3 bases, with 6 bases of the junction left unmatched. The CDR3 extends over 15 amino acids. Germline V gene sequence: CDR1 SGHRS, CDR2 YFSETQ. This CDR3 reads CASSEGQEDTGELFF. DNA of the CDR3: TGCGCCAGCAGCGAAGGACAGGAAGACACCGGGGAGCTGTTTTTT.